Shown below are 3 T cell receptor beta chains from a single sample sequenced in a study of vaccination and CD4 T cells after COVID-19. Treatment specified: roughly 10-day PBMC culture with coronavirus spike peptide pools or control peptides (ViraFEST assay). These receptors have no known antigen. The Oncomine TCR Beta short-read assay was applied to DNA of cultured CD4+ T cells. Each CDR3 protein gets one entry after TCRdb re-called the PCR reads with MiXCR. The sample has several thousand distinct CDR3 sequences, about 63% seen once. The sample was CD4+ T cells from blood, cultured in vitro. The receptor set was obtained from a human donor who had recovered from COVID-19.

The rearrangement joins TRBV6-2 or TRBV6-3 to TRBJ2-1; no clear D. Judging by the DNA end, TRBJ2-7 fits better; the J call may be wrong. The CDR3 length is 12 residues. Germline assignment: CDR1 MNHEY and CDR2 SVGEGT. The CDR3 loop reads CASSLSGYEQYF. The CDR3 region has the DNA TGTGCCAGCAGCCTATCTGGCTACGAGCAGTACTTC.

The rearrangement joins TRBV6-1 to TRBJ1-5; 8 nucleotides line up with TRBD1. The CDR3 has 18 amino acids. Germline V gene sequence: CDR1 MNHNS, CDR2 SASEGT. Losses at the gene ends were 6 bases for V and 0 bases for J; bases not matched to a gene: 13. The CDR3 here is CASSSGTGFAYSNQPQHF. The DNA for the CDR3 is TGTGCCAGCAGCTCCGGGACAGGTTTCGCGTATAGCAATCAGCCCCAGCATTTT.

About this clonotype itself: One end of the junction varies from germline; a read error may be responsible. The chain recombines TRBV27 with TRBJ1-5; TRBD1 aligns across 10 bases. The CDR3 length is 16 residues. CDR1 is MNHEY and CDR2 is SMNVEV in the germline V gene (reference sequence). This chain's CDR3 is CASSWTGGISDQPQHF. In DNA, the CDR3 is TGTGCCAGCAGTTGGACAGGGGGGATTAGCGATCAGCCCCAGCATTTT.